This T cell receptor beta chain was obtained from a study of cytomegalovirus exposure and HLA in healthy donors. The donors were members of the roughly 130-subject validation cohort (separate from the roughly 680-subject first cohort). V lost 3 bases and J lost 3, with 9 bases in between. Germline V gives CDR1 MGHDK, CDR2 SYGVNS. This CDR3 is 13 amino acids long. Repertoires were generated with immunoSEQ multiplex PCR, while TCRdb's copy carries only in-frame clones and drops some. The sample lists about 280,000 clones; 70% to 90% were seen once. Findings and caveats of the study: Most TCR sequences were rare, but some public TCRs occurred in many donors. Researchers catalogued about 160 TCR beta chains as cytomegalovirus-associated.

This clone turned up a few times. Its antigen is not known. The V call is TRBV25-1, the J call TRBJ2-7; the D gene is possibly TRBD1 (5 bases). The sequencing sample was made of PBMCs. This TCR was recovered from a young woman in good health and CMV-seronegative. CDR3 in amino acids: CASSDNRLYEQYF. CDR3 sequence (DNA): TGTGCCAGCAGTGACAACAGGCTCTACGAGCAGTACTTC.